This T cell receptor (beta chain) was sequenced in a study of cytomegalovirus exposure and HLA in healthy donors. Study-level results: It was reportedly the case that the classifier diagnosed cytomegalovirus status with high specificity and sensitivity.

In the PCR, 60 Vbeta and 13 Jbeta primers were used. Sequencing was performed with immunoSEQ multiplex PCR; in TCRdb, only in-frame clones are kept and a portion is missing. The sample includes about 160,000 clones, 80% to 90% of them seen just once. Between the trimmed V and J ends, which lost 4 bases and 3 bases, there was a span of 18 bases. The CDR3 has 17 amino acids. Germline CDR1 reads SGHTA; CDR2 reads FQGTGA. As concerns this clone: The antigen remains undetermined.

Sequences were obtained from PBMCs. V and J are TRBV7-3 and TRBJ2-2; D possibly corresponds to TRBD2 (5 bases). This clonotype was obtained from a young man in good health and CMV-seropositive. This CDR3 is CASSSFPGTKDTGELFF. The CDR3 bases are TGTGCCAGCAGCTCATTCCCGGGAACTAAGGACACCGGGGAGCTGTTTTTT.